One sample yielded the 8 T cell receptor beta chains listed below, sequenced in a study of cytomegalovirus exposure and HLA in healthy donors. The PCR employed 60 Vbeta primers together with 13 Jbeta primers. Method: immunoSEQ multiplex PCR; TCRdb's copy keeps in-frame clones and lacks some. The sample lists 150,000 to 200,000 clones, around four fifths seen once, with 7.4% in the top ten. Source material: PBMCs. All receptors come from a male donor in good health and CMV-seropositive.

This rearrangement joins TRBV7-2 to TRBJ2-3, with 14 bases identical to TRBD2. The germline gives CDR1 SGHTA, CDR2 FQGNSA. V trimming: 4 bases; J trimming: 4 bases; junction bases outside the gene matches: 4. The CDR3 has 16 residues. The CDR3 protein is CASSSRLAGGPDTQYF. The CDR3 DNA reads as TGTGCCAGCAGCTCGCGACTAGCGGGGGGGCCAGATACGCAGTATTTT.

This clone appeared a few times. The chain employs TRBV6-7 and TRBJ1-5; 8 nucleotides line up with TRBD1. TRBV6-7 has ORF status, its function being uncertain. This CDR3 region has 16 residues. V shed 5 bases and J 3 bases; nucleotides not matched to a gene: 9. CDR3 residues: CASSPPDRGDNQPQHF. In DNA, the CDR3 is TGTGCCAGCAGTCCGCCAGACAGGGGTGACAATCAGCCCCAGCATTTT.

This clone showed up just a few times. The chain recombines TRBV7-9 with TRBJ1-1; D is unclear. Germline assignment: CDR1 SEHNR and CDR2 FQNEAQ (reference sequence). The CDR3 loop spans 17 amino acids. Trimming shortened V by 5 bases and J by 0 bases, and 19 bases separated the two germline ends. This CDR3 reads CASSDNTARPMNTEAFF. The CDR3 DNA sequence: TGTGCCAGCAGCGACAATACGGCCCGTCCCATGAACACTGAAGCTTTCTTT.

The V call is TRBV5-1, the J call TRBJ1-2, with 9 bases matching TRBD1. This CDR3 is built from 13 residues. J lost 7 bases, V lost 2 bases, and 3 bases had no gene match. CDR1 and CDR2 (germline): SGHRS, YFSETQ. The CDR3 DNA sequence: TGCGCCAGCAGCTTACAGGGGGCGTTTGGCTACACCTTC. Protein product: CASSLQGAFGYTF.

The chain recombines TRBV30 with TRBJ2-3, with 10 bases matching TRBD1. Germline CDR1 reads GTSNPN; CDR2 reads SVGIG (reference sequence). After removal of 0 bases from V and 2 bases from J, the junction contained 5 bases not matched to a gene. The CDR3 loop spans 16 amino acids. The CDR3 coding sequence is TGTGCCTGGAGTGTCGGGACAGGGGCTTACACAGATACGCAGTATTTT. Protein: CAWSVGTGAYTDTQYF.

V usage is TRBV10-3 and J usage is TRBJ2-5; possibly TRBD2 for D (5 bases). The CDR3 covers 12 residues. CDR1 and CDR2 (germline): ENHRY, SYGVKD. Trimming took 6 bases from V and 5 from J, leaving 10 bases between them. The CDR3 sequence: CAISHGVETQYF. CDR3 DNA sequence: TGTGCCATCAGCCACGGGGTTGAGACCCAGTACTTC.

The genes are TRBV9 and TRBJ1-1, with 10 nucleotides matching TRBD1. V trimming: 3 bases; J trimming: 5 bases; junction bases outside the gene matches: 7. In germline, CDR1 is SGDLS, CDR2 YYNGEE. CDR3 length: 15 amino acids. CDR3 in amino acids: CASSARQGAETEAFF. The DNA of the CDR3 is TGTGCCAGCAGCGCCCGACAGGGGGCGGAAACTGAAGCTTTCTTT. Supplemented by reference TRBV9 and TRBJ1-1, the full variable domain reads DSGVTQTPKHLITATGQRVTLRCSPRSGDLSVYWYQQSLDQGLQFLIQYYNGEERAKGNILERFSAQQFPDLHSELNLSSLELGDSALYFCASSARQGAETEAFFGQGTRLTVV.

The DNA for the CDR3 is TGTGCCACCAGCAGAGTCAAGCCTGGACAGGTCGGAGAGCGCAATCAGCCCCAGCATTTT. Residues: CATSRVKPGQVGERNQPQHF. The chain joins TRBV15 to TRBJ1-5, with 7 nucleotides matching TRBD1. In germline, CDR1 is LNHNV, CDR2 YYDKDF (reference sequence). The J segment lost 2 bases and the V segment lost 1 base, leaving 17 bases of the junction unmatched. There are 20 residues in the CDR3.